This TCR beta chain comes out of a study of OX40 agonist ivuxolimab in advanced cancers. Study information: Among those treated, three patients had partial responses, one with hepatocellular carcinoma and two with cutaneous melanoma.

V was cut by 4 bases and J by 5 bases, with 15 bases left in between. CDR1 MRHNA and CDR2 SNTAGT come from the germline V gene. This CDR3 has 16 amino acids. Measured with immunoSEQ multiplex PCR; TCRdb has only the in-frame clones, and not every one. The sample includes 30,000 to 40,000 clones, 80% to 85% of them seen just once. This rearrangement joins TRBV6-4 to TRBJ2-6; D remains ambiguous. The starting material was CD4+ or CD8+ T cells sorted from blood, obtained in a trial of the OX40 agonist ivuxolimab. The clonotype was recovered from an adult with an advanced solid tumor such as melanoma, head and neck, liver or kidney cancer. The CDR3 loop is CASSGTRQSRANVLTF. For the CDR3, the DNA is TGTGCCAGCAGTGGAACACGACAAAGTCGGGCCAACGTCCTGACTTTC.